Listed here are 25 T cell receptor beta chains from one sample, sequenced in a study of TIL therapy for anti-PD-1-resistant metastatic lung cancer. The immunoSEQ assay was v3. Here immunoSEQ multiplex PCR was the method, and the copy in TCRdb shows in-frame clones only, minus some. Found here are 20,000 or so clones, approximately 83% of them singletons; the top ten hold 2% to 2.5%. Time point reported: pre-treatment sample, taken before nivolumab and TIL therapy. This specimen was blood, taken at baseline. The receptors here all came from a person between 25 and 80 years old with non-small cell lung cancer.

The J gene is TRBJ2-5, the V gene TRBV7-2; 7 positions match TRBD2. The DNA end is a closer match to TRBJ2-7, so the J assignment may be wrong. Per germline, CDR1 SGHTA and CDR2 FQGNSA. The CDR3 is 14 amino acids. The CDR3 here is CASSLGGGLVEQYF. In nucleotides, the CDR3 is TGTGCCAGCAGCTTAGGCGGGGGTTTGGTCGAGCAGTACTTC.

The rearrangement links TRBV28 to TRBJ2-7; 11 nucleotides align to TRBD2. CDR3 length: 15 residues. V gave up 6 bases and J gave up 2 bases; unmatched junction bases: 6. From germline, CDR1 is MDHEN and CDR2 SYDVKM. This CDR3 reads CASSLTSGGAYEQYF. The DNA for the CDR3 is TGTGCCAGCAGCCTAACTAGCGGGGGAGCCTACGAGCAGTACTTC.

This chain's CDR3 is CAWSPRTGRDEQFF. The CDR3 nucleotides are TGTGCCTGGTCCCCCCGGACAGGGAGAGATGAGCAGTTCTTC. The rearrangement uses TRBV30 and TRBJ2-1, with TRBD1 matching over 8 bases. With 5 bases clipped from V and 8 bases from J, the junction kept 11 bases outside the gene matches. CDR1 and CDR2 (germline): GTSNPN, SVGIG (reference sequence). CDR3 length: 14 residues.

The genes are TRBV27 and TRBJ2-1, with 8 bases matching TRBD2. CDR1 MNHEY and CDR2 SMNVEV come from the germline V gene (reference sequence). The CDR3 is 12 residues long. The junction had 12 bases not matched to a gene; V was cut back by 8 bases and J by 15 bases. The CDR3 loop reads CASPRWGTRGFF. Here the CDR3 DNA reads TGTGCCAGCCCTCGATGGGGGACTAGGGGGTTCTTC.

CDR3 loop: CASVAGTDNSPLHF. CDR3 coding DNA: TGTGCTAGTGTAGCTGGGACAGATAATTCACCCCTCCACTTT. This rearrangement joins TRBV12-5 to TRBJ1-6, with 7 bases matching TRBD1. The V segment lost 7 bases and the J segment 5 bases; nucleotides outside the gene matches: 5. Per the germline V gene, CDR1 is LGHNT and CDR2 is FRNRAP. This CDR3 comprises 14 residues.

This chain connects TRBV28 to TRBJ1-5; TRBD1 is a possible D gene (6 bases). Trimming pared 5 bases from V and 6 bases from J, leaving 11 bases between. The CDR3 loop spans 13 amino acids. Germline V gene data show CDR1 as MDHEN and CDR2 as SYDVKM. CDR3 sequence: CASSTGSLQPQHF. For the CDR3, the DNA is TGTGCCAGCAGTACAGGGTCGCTTCAGCCCCAGCATTTT.

There are a few counts of this clone. This chain connects TRBV28 to TRBJ2-7; D is unresolved. The CDR3 spans 11 residues. Trimming shortened V by 3 bases and J by 7 bases, and 7 bases separated the two germline ends. Germline V gene data show CDR1 as MDHEN and CDR2 as SYDVKM. The CDR3 sequence is CASSFHVEQYF. CDR3 sequence (DNA): TGTGCCAGCAGTTTTCATGTAGAGCAGTACTTC.

This clone was counted only a few times. Other DNA sequences in this specimen translate into the identical CDR3. V and J are TRBV4-2 and TRBJ1-5; TRBD1 matches 7 bases. Germline CDR1 is LGHNA and CDR2 is YNFKEQ. The CDR3 has 15 residues. With V trimmed by 1 base and J by 7 bases, 7 bases remained unmatched. CDR3 nucleotides: TGTGCCAGCAGCCAAGGGCGAAGCAGGGGGCAGCCCCAGCATTTT. Encoded protein: CASSQGRSRGQPQHF.

V usage is TRBV30 and J usage is TRBJ1-1, with D perhaps TRBD1 (6 bases). Trimming cost V 3 bases and J 2 bases, with 13 bases left between them. This CDR3 contains 14 residues. Germline-derived CDR1 and CDR2 are GTSNPN and SVGIG (reference sequence). This chain's CDR3 is CAWRAGVSNTEAFF. CDR3 sequence (DNA): TGTGCCTGGAGGGCAGGGGTTTCCAACACTGAAGCTTTCTTT.

The chain has TRBV19 and TRBJ1-4; D is unresolved. V shed 4 bases and J shed 5 bases, with 11 bases lying between them. CDR1 LNHDA and CDR2 SQIVND come from the germline V gene (reference sequence). There are 14 residues in the CDR3. CDR3 region: CASSTARLNEKLFF. DNA of the CDR3: TGTGCCAGTAGTACGGCCAGATTAAATGAAAAACTGTTTTTT.

The chain joins TRBV7-2 to TRBJ2-1; the match to TRBD2 covers 9 bases. J lost 7 bases, V lost 1 base, and 5 bases had no gene match. This CDR3 spans 15 amino acids. From germline, CDR1 is SGHTA and CDR2 FQGNSA. The DNA for the CDR3 is TGTGCCAGCAGCTTAGGGGGGACTAGCTTGAATGAGCAGTTCTTC. Encoded protein: CASSLGGTSLNEQFF.

This chain joins TRBV9 and TRBJ2-1; 13 nucleotides agree with TRBD2. The V gene end was trimmed by 0 bases and the J gene end by 0 bases; junction bases not matched to a gene: 6. The CDR3 sequence is 19 residues long. Germline values: CDR1 SGDLS, CDR2 YYNGEE. The CDR3 DNA reads as TGTGCCAGCAGCGTAGGTCGACTAGCGGGAGGTCACTCCTACAATGAGCAGTTCTTC. Its translation is CASSVGRLAGGHSYNEQFF.

The V gene is TRBV15, the J gene TRBJ2-1; a possible D gene is TRBD1 (5 bases). Looked up from germline, CDR1 is LNHNV and CDR2 is YYDKDF (reference sequence). The length of the CDR3 is 13 residues. V shed 5 bases and J shed 9 bases, with 14 bases lying between them. CDR3 amino acids: CATSLDTWGEQFF. The CDR3 nucleotides read TGTGCCACCAGCCTGGACACCTGGGGTGAGCAGTTCTTC.

This sequence joins TRBV7-9 and TRBJ1-1; D call uncertain. The CDR3 totals 12 residues. The germline CDR1 and CDR2 sequences are SEHNR and FQNEAQ (reference sequence). The V and J ends lost 7 bases and 8 bases respectively, with 14 bases between them. The CDR3, as DNA: TGTGCCAGCACCGATGGAGGTGTGGAAGCTTTCTTT. Encoded protein: CASTDGGVEAFF.

V is TRBV5-1 and J is TRBJ2-3, with 8 bases identical to TRBD2. With 6 bases clipped from V and 1 base from J, the junction kept 4 bases outside the gene matches. The CDR3 is made up of 14 amino acids. The germline CDR1 and CDR2 sequences are SGHRS and YFSETQ. The CDR3 DNA follows: TGCGCCAGCAATCCCGGGGGGGGCACAGATACGCAGTATTTT. This encodes CASNPGGGTDTQYF.

The chain has TRBV7-2 and TRBJ2-7; D uncertain. The CDR3 sequence is 13 residues long. The germline gives CDR1 SGHTA, CDR2 FQGNSA. Trimming pared 5 bases from V and 2 bases from J, leaving 10 bases between. CDR3: CASSPHRAYEQYF. CDR3 DNA: TGTGCCAGCAGCCCCCACCGGGCCTACGAGCAGTACTTC.

The V and J genes are TRBV7-6 and TRBJ2-1; 7 bases align to TRBD2. The CDR3 sequence is 18 residues long. Germline V CDR1 and CDR2: SGHVS, FNYEAQ. With 5 bases clipped from V and 2 bases from J, the junction kept 15 bases outside the gene matches. CDR3 sequence reads: CASSPGAGPRGPYNEQFF. The DNA for the CDR3 is TGTGCCAGCAGCCCGGGAGCGGGACCTCGGGGTCCCTACAATGAGCAGTTCTTC.

V usage is TRBV4-1 and J usage is TRBJ2-3; D is uncertain. The CDR3 spans 17 residues. V shed 0 bases and J shed 2 bases, with 15 bases lying between them. Per the germline V gene, CDR1 is MGHRA and CDR2 is YSYEKL. CDR3 residues: CASSQELDTDLTDTQYF. CDR3 bases: TGCGCCAGCAGCCAAGAACTCGATACAGACCTCACAGATACGCAGTATTTT.

The chain links TRBV14 to TRBJ2-1; the D gene is possibly TRBD1 (6 bases). CDR1 is SGHDN, CDR2 FVKESK, per germline. The CDR3 loop spans 11 amino acids. As DNA, the CDR3 is TGTGCTACGGGACACTACAATGAGCAGTTCTTC. Translation: CATGHYNEQFF. The complete variable domain, with remaining parts taken from reference TRBV14 and TRBJ2-1, reads EAGVTQFPSHSVIEKGQTVTLRCDPISGHDNLYWYRRVMGKEIKFLLHFVKESKQDESGMPNNRFLAERTGGTYSTLKVQPAELEDSGVYFCATGHYNEQFFGPGTRLTVL.

In this sample, this clone turned up a few times. This chain uses TRBV5-1 with TRBJ1-1; maybe TRBD1 (5 bases). Trimming left V 3 bases short and J 1 base short, with 10 bases between. Germline V CDR1 and CDR2: SGHRS, YFSETQ. The CDR3 contains 14 residues. The CDR3 loop is CASSSGTENTEAFF. The CDR3 region has the DNA TGCGCCAGCAGCTCCGGGACGGAGAACACTGAAGCTTTCTTT.

The table lists this clone with a count of one. The chain is built from TRBV6-5 and TRBJ1-2; 8 bases fit TRBD1. Germline V gene lookup returns CDR1 MNHEY and CDR2 SVGAGI. J was trimmed by 4 bases and V by 0 bases; bases with no gene match: 7. The CDR3 totals 16 residues. CDR3 loop: CASSYSASGTGYGYTF. The CDR3 nucleotides read TGTGCCAGCAGTTACTCCGCCTCCGGGACAGGCTATGGCTACACCTTC.

V usage is TRBV7-2 and J usage is TRBJ1-1; no reliable D call. V gave up 4 bases and J gave up 1 base, with 7 bases separating them. Per the germline V gene, CDR1 is SGHTA and CDR2 is FQGNSA. The CDR3 length is 13 residues. Here the CDR3 DNA reads TGTGCCAGCAGCTCGAGCGGGAACACTGAAGCTTTCTTT. Its protein product is CASSSSGNTEAFF.

The V and J genes are TRBV5-1 and TRBJ2-2; D gene unclear. The V end lost 2 bases, the J end lost 6 bases, and 2 bases lay between the germline ends. The germline gives CDR1 SGHRS, CDR2 YFSETQ. The CDR3 sequence is 11 residues long. CDR3 nucleotide sequence: TGCGCCAGCAGCTTTGCCGGGGAGCTGTTTTTT. Encoded protein: CASSFAGELFF. Full variable domain (missing parts from reference TRBV5-1 and TRBJ2-2): KAGVTQTPRYLIKTRGQQVTLSCSPISGHRSVSWYQQTPGQGLQFLFEYFSETQRNKGNFPGRFSGRQFSNSRSEMNVSTLELGDSALYLCASSFAGELFFGEGSRLTVL.

The chain recombines TRBV28 with TRBJ1-3; no clear D gene. The length of the CDR3 is 16 residues. Germline CDR1 is MDHEN and CDR2 is SYDVKM. V was clipped by 2 bases and J by 2 bases, with 13 bases between them. In nucleotides, the CDR3 is TGTGCCAGCAGTTTAGTGGCTAAAGGGACTGGAAACACCATATATTTT. This translates into CASSLVAKGTGNTIYF.

CDR3: CASTLSAGSGTEAFF. The CDR3 DNA sequence: TGTGCCAGCACCTTGTCGGCAGGGTCTGGCACTGAAGCTTTCTTT. The genes are TRBV7-2 and TRBJ1-1, with D maybe TRBD1 (5 bases). The CDR3 runs 15 residues. Trimming removed 7 bases from V and 4 bases from J, with 19 bases in between. The germline CDR1 and CDR2 sequences are SGHTA and FQGNSA.